The clone carrying this TCR beta chain was observed a handful of times. Its target is unknown. Then a second PCR, running about 7 to 11 cycles, was carried out with a sample-barcoded 5' primer and a J-beta primer mix. Any given sample supplied a minimum of 2.5 million CDR3-containing paired-end reads. A single record per CDR3 protein comes from TCRdb applying MiXCR to the 5' RACE reads. The sample carries about a million distinct CDR3 sequences, about 48% recorded once. The source of the sample is a study of blood T cells in healthy people across ages. Study-wide findings and caveats: Roughly linearly, TCR beta diversity per million T cells fell as age increased. Diversity figures derived from one million T cells were judged to underestimate the true value. There were more naive CD4+ cells and higher diversity in long-lived donors than in aged donors.

This CDR3 is built from 12 residues. Trimming cost V 8 bases and J 5 bases, with 10 bases left between them. This receptor was obtained from a man aged 25 to 40 in good health. The chain is built from TRBV12-3 or TRBV12-4 and TRBJ2-1; D possibly corresponds to TRBD1 (5 bases). Source material: blood. The CDR3 is CASRQFNNEQFF. In DNA form, the CDR3 reads TGTGCCAGCCGACAGTTTAACAATGAGCAGTTCTTC.